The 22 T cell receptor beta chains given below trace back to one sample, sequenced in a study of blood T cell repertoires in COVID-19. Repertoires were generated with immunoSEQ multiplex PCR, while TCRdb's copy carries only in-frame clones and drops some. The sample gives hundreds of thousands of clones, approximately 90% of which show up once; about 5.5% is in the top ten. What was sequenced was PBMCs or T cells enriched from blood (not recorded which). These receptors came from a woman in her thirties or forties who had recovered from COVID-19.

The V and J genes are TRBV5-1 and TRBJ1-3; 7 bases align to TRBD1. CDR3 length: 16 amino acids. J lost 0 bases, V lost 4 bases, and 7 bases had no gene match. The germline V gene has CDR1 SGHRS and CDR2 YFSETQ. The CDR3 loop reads CASSTTGLGSGNTIYF. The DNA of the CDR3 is TGCGCCAGCAGCACGACAGGGCTAGGCTCTGGAAACACCATATATTTT.

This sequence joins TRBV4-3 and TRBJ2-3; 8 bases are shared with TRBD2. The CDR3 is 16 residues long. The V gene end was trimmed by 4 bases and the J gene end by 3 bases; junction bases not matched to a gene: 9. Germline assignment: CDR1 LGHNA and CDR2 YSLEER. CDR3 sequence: CASSPAKREWTDTQYF. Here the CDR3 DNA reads TGCGCCAGCAGCCCCGCAAAGCGGGAGTGGACAGATACGCAGTATTTT.

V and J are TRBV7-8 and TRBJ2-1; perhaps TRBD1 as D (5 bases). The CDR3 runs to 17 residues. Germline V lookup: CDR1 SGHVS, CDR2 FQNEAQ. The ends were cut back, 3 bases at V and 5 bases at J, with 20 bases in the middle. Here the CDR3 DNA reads TGTGCCAGCAGCTTCCCCCCGAAGGGTGAGGACAACAATGAGCAGTTCTTC. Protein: CASSFPPKGEDNNEQFF. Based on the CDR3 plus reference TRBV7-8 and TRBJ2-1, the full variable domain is GAGVSQSPRYKVAKRGQDVALRCDPISGHVSLFWYQQALGQGPEFLTYFQNEAQLDKSGLPSDRFFAERPEGSVSTLKIQRTQQEDSAVYLCASSFPPKGEDNNEQFFGPGTRLTVL.

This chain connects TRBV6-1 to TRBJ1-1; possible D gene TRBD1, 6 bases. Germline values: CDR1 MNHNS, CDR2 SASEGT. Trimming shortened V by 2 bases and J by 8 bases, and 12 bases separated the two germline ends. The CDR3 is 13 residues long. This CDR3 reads CASSERQDNEAFF. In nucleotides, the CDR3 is TGTGCCAGCAGTGAACGACAGGACAACGAAGCTTTCTTT.

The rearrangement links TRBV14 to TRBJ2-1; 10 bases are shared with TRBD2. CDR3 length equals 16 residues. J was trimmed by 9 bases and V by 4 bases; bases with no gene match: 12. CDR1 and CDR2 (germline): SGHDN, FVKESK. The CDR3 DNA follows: TGTGCCAGCAGCCTCAGAAGCCTAGCGGGAGTCGGTGAGCAGTTCTTC. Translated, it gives CASSLRSLAGVGEQFF.

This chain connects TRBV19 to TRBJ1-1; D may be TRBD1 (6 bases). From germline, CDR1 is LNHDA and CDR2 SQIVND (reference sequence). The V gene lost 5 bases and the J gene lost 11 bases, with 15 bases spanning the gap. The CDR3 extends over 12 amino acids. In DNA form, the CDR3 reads TGTGCCAGTAGTCCGGGACACTTCTGGGCTTTCTTT. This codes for CASSPGHFWAFF. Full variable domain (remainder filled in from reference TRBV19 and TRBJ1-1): DGGITQSPKYLFRKEGQNVTLSCEQNLNHDAMYWYRQDPGQGLRLIYYSQIVNDFQKGDIAEGYSVSREKKESFPLTVTSAQKNPTAFYLCASSPGHFWAFFGQGTRLTVV.

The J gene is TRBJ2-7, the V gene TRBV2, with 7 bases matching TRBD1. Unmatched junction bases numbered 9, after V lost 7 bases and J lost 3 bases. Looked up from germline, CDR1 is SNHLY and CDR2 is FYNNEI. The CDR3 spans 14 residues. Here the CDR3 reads CASKGQVGSYEQYF. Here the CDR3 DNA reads TGTGCCAGCAAAGGACAGGTGGGGAGCTACGAGCAGTACTTC. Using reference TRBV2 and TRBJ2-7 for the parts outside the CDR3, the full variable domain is EPEVTQTPSHQVTQMGQEVILRCVPISNHLYFYWYRQILGQKVEFLVSFYNNEISEKSEIFDDQFSVERPDGSNFTLKIRSTKLEDSAMYFCASKGQVGSYEQYFGPGTRLTVT.

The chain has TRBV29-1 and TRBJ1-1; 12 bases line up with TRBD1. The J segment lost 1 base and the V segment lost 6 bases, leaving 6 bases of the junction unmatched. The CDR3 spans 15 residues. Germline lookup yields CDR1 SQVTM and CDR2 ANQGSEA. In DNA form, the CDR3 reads TGCAGCGTCCCCGGGACAGGGGGCGCGAACACTGAAGCTTTCTTT. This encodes CSVPGTGGANTEAFF.

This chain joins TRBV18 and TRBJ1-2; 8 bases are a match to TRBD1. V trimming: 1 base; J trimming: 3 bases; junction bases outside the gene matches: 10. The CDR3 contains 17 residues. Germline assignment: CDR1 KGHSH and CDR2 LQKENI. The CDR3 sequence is CASSPLRSAGGDYGYTF. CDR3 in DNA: TGTGCCAGCTCACCACTTAGGTCGGCAGGGGGCGACTATGGCTACACCTTC.

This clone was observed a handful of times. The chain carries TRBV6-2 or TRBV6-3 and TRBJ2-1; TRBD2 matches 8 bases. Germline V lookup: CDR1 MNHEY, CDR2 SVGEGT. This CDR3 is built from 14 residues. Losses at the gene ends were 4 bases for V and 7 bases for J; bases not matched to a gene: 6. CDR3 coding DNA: TGTGCCAGCAGTTCGGGAGGGCCAGGGAATGAGCAGTTCTTC. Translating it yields CASSSGGPGNEQFF.

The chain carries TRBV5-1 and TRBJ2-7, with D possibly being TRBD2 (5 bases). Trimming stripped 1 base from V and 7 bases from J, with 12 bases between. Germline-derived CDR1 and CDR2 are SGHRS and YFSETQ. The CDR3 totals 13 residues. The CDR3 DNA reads TGCGCCAGCAGCTTGCCGGGTCGGGGAGAGCAGTACTTC. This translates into CASSLPGRGEQYF. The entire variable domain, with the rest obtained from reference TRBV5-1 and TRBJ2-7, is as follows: KAGVTQTPRYLIKTRGQQVTLSCSPISGHRSVSWYQQTPGQGLQFLFEYFSETQRNKGNFPGRFSGRQFSNSRSEMNVSTLELGDSALYLCASSLPGRGEQYFGPGTRLTVT.

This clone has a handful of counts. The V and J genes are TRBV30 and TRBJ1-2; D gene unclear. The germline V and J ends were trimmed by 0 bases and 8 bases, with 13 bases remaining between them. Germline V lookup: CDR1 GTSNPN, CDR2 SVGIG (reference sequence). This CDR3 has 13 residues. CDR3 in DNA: TGTGCCTGGAGTGTATATGGAGCTACCGGCTACACCTTC. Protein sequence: CAWSVYGATGYTF.

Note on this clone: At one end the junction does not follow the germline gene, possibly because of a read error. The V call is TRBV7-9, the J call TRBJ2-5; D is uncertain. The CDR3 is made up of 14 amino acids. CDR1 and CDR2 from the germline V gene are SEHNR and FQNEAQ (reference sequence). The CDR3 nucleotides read TGTGCCAGCAGTTTAGCCGTTTACCAAGAGACCCAGTACTTC. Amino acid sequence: CASSLAVYQETQYF.

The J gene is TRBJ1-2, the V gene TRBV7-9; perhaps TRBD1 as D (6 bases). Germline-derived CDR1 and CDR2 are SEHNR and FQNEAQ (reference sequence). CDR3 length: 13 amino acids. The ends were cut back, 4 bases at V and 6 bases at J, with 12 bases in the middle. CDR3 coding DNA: TGTGCCAGCAGCTCAGGGACATTGAATGGCTACACCTTC. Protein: CASSSGTLNGYTF. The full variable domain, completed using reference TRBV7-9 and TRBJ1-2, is DTGVSQNPRHKITKRGQNVTFRCDPISEHNRLYWYRQTLGQGPEFLTYFQNEAQLEKSRLLSDRFSAERPKGSFSTLEIQRTEQGDSAMYLCASSSGTLNGYTFGSGTRLTVV.

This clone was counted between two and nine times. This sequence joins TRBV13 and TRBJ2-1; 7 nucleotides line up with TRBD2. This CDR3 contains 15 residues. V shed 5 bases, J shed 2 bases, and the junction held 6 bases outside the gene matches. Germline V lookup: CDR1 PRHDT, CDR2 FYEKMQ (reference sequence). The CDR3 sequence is CASSAAGTTYNEQFF. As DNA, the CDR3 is TGTGCCAGCAGCGCCGCCGGGACTACCTACAATGAGCAGTTCTTC.

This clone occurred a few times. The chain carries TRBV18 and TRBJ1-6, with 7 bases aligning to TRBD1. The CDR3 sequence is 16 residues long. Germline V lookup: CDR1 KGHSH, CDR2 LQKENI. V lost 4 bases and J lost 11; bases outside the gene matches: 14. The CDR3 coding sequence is TGTGCCAGCTCACAAATGACAGGGACCGCCAAGGCACCCCTCCACTTT. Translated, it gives CASSQMTGTAKAPLHF.

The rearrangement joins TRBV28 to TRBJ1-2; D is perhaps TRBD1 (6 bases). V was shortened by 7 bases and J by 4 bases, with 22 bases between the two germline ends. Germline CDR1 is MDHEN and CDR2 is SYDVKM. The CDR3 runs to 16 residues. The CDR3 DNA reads TGTGCCAGCACCGCAGCGGGGGGCCAACAAATCTATGGCTACACCTTC. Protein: CASTAAGGQQIYGYTF.

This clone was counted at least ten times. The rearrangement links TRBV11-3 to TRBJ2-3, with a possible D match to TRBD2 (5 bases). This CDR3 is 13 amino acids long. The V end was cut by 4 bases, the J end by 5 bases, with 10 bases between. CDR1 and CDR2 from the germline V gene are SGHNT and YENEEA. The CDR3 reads CASSSFSGDTQYF. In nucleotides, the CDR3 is TGTGCCAGCAGCTCATTCAGCGGAGATACGCAGTATTTT.

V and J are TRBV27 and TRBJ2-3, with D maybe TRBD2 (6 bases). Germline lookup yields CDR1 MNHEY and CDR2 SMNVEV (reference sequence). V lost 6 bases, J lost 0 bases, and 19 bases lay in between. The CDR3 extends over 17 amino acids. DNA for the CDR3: TGTGCCAGCAGGACGCGAGCCGGCGGGAAAAGCACAGATACGCAGTATTTT. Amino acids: CASRTRAGGKSTDTQYF.

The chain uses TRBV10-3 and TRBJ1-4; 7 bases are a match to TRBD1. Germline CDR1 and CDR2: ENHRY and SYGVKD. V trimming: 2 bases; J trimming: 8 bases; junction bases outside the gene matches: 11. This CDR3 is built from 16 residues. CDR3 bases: TGTGCCATCAGTGAGAGCTGGACAGGATCTGGGGAAAAACTGTTTTTT. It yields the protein CAISESWTGSGEKLFF.

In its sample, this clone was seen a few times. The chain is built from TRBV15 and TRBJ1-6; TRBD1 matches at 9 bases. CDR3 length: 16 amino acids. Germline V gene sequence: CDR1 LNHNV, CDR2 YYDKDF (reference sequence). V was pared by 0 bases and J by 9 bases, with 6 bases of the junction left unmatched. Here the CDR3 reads CATSRDLMGQGSPLHF. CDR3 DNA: TGTGCCACCAGCAGAGATTTAATGGGACAGGGTTCACCCCTCCACTTT.

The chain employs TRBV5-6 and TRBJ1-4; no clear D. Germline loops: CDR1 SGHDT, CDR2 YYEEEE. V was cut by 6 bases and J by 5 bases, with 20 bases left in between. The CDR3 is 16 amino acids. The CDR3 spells CASKRRGNIQNEKLFF. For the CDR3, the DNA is TGTGCCAGCAAACGCAGAGGTAATATACAAAATGAAAAACTGTTTTTT.